This TCR beta chain was observed in a study of blood T cell repertoires in COVID-19. Across the study: The origin of the acute and convalescent COVID-19 samples was the United States, Italy and Spain. PBMCs, B-cell-depleted T cells, or T cells were the source of the cDNA or gDNA that made up the material.

The length of the CDR3 is 14 residues. Trimming cost V 11 bases and J 4 bases, with 21 bases left between them. Looked up from germline, CDR1 is LNHDA and CDR2 is SQIVND (reference sequence). Authors' processing steps: Scientists estimated how many nucleated cells there were by amplifying reference gene primers. Assay: immunoSEQ multiplex PCR; the TCRdb copy retains only in-frame clones and omits some. V, J and clone size derive from that table, while D and trimming were established from the DNA sequence. Found here are approximately 73,000 clones, roughly 86% of them singletons; the top ten hold more than 1.5%.

The rearrangement links TRBV19 to TRBJ2-7; tentative D call: TRBD2 (6 bases). Sequencing was carried out using peripheral blood. This clonotype was sampled from a woman aged 55-69 years with acute or convalescent COVID-19. CDR3 sequence (DNA): TGTGCCTCCCGAACCAAGGCTGCGGGGTACGAGCAGTACTTC. Amino acid sequence: CASRTKAAGYEQYF.